Below, one TCR beta chain is given with its context. The data derive from a study of CD8 T cells in Susac syndrome. Random hexamers served to reverse transcribe roughly 0.45 to 1 ug RNA. TCRdb processed the immunoSEQ multiplex PCR reads anew with MiXCR; each CDR3 protein has one entry. The sample lists about 50,000 distinct CDR3 sequences, roughly 93% seen once, with roughly 0.5% in the top ten. The T cells that were sequenced for TCR beta were CD8+ and CD4+ cells from blood. The V and J ends lost 4 bases and 4 bases respectively, with 12 bases between them. The CDR3 is made up of 14 amino acids. The germline CDR1 and CDR2 sequences are SEHNR and FQNEAQ (reference sequence).

The chain couples TRBV7-9 to TRBJ2-3; no clear D gene. Sequencing input: CD8+ T cells from PBMCs. The receptor's source is a human donor with multiple sclerosis. The CDR3 is CASSSPSIADTQYF. For the CDR3, the DNA is TGTGCCAGCAGCTCTCCCTCGATTGCAGATACGCAGTATTTT. Full variable domain (missing parts from reference TRBV7-9 and TRBJ2-3): DTGVSQNPRHKITKRGQNVTFRCDPISEHNRLYWYRQTLGQGPEFLTYFQNEAQLEKSRLLSDRFSAERPKGSFSTLEIQRTEQGDSAMYLCASSSPSIADTQYFGPGTRLTVL.